The sequence of this T cell receptor (beta chain) was determined in a study of cytomegalovirus exposure and HLA in healthy donors (dated by TCRdb to about 2017). With respect to the entire study: An earlier analysis of fewer than 750 of the donors reported approximately 260 Gb of sequence data and 90 million to 120 million unique TCR beta sequences obtained from about 200 million T cells. Roughly 300 gigabases of sequencing data and 78 million or so unique TCR sequences were included in an early release covering 550 to 650 HLA-typed donors. Of the 300 to 400 genotyped donors, around 81% fell in the genetic ancestry cluster associated with self-reported Caucasian donors. The study aimed to test whether cataloging public T cell receptors could reveal signatures of past pathogen exposure. The study profiled the T cell repertoires of 550 to 700 subjects by immunosequencing and related them to cytomegalovirus serostatus. Along with the roughly 670-subject first cohort, a separate validation cohort of some 130 different subjects was used. To predict cytomegalovirus infection status, the study combined high-throughput TCR immunosequencing, statistical association of individual TCRs with disease status, and machine learning. A later analysis re-examined previously published TCR beta repertoires from about 670 donors and added high-resolution HLA genotyping to investigate patterns of TCR occurrence. Rather than using new phenotypic data, the later analysis identified candidate immune exposures from TCR beta sequences and from how often those sequences occurred across donors. An earlier analysis of around 580 of the donors used high-throughput TCR beta sequencing to judge whether each TCR beta V gene segment behaved as functional or pseudogenic. Donor age, sex, ethnicity and CMV serostatus were compiled together with the repertoire data. A later genetic analysis used genome-wide SNP genotypes for about 60% of the roughly 670 donors, treating that subset as a discovery cohort. All discovery cohort repertoires had been generated using a single sequencing platform. HLA typing covered class I and class II loci at four-digit resolution. The number of typed donors differed by locus: roughly 629-630 for A, B, C, DRB1 and DQB1; roughly 510 for DQA1; roughly 600 for DPA1; and 400 to 480 for DPB1. Roughly five DR-DQ haplotypes were treated as single units for association and clustering because of strong linkage in the cohort. On average, roughly 250,000 unique TCR beta nucleotide sequences were sequenced per donor among 300 to 500 genotyped donors of the cohort, with about 19% of those sequences being non-productive.

In total, approximately 690 healthy bone marrow donors made up the cohort. At the time of sampling, every cohort member was nominally healthy, though immune exposures that went unrecorded were likely present. The donor tested CMV seronegative, placing the donor among the 350 or so seronegative members of the cohort. Each donor provided a peripheral blood sample, and peripheral blood mononuclear cells were used for TCR beta sequencing. The Qiagen DNeasy Blood Extraction Kit was used to extract genomic DNA from the blood cell samples. The library was built by means of the immunoSEQ multiplex PCR assay. For the multiplex PCR, a mixture combining 60 forward primers for TCR Vbeta segments and 13 reverse primers for TCR Jbeta segments was used. A multiplex PCR assay on genomic DNA amplified the CDR3 region of rearranged TCR beta genes. The amplified TCR beta libraries were sequenced on the Illumina HiSeq System as 87-base-pair reads. The study's processing was this. Across the 700 or so repertoires, a later analysis counted some 80 million unique TCR beta chains, roughly 11 million of which were shared by at least two donors. Raw reads were error-corrected and collapsed into unique sequences by a nearest-neighbor algorithm in which closely related sequences were merged to remove PCR and sequencing errors. CDR3 sequences were aligned to IMGT reference sequences to assign V, D and J gene segments. Each retained sequence needed at least a six-nucleotide match to both a V gene segment and a J gene segment. Rearrangements were classified as productive when the CDR3 lacked stop codons and remained in frame with V and J, and all other rearrangements were classified as non-productive. Following IMGT convention, CDR3 was defined as the stretch from the second conserved V-encoded cysteine up to the conserved J-encoded phenylalanine. The earlier analysis of roughly 590 of the donors excluded any sequence lacking an unambiguous match to a single V gene segment. In an earlier analysis of several hundred of the donors, V segments were called functional above 56.7% productive rearrangements and were called segregating when the between-donor standard deviation exceeded 5%. A statistical classification framework was built to diagnose cytomegalovirus status from the catalog of TCR beta chain sequences. In a later analysis, TCR nucleotide sequences were compared against IMGT/GENE-DB human TR gene sequences so that V and J genes could be assigned. The TCRdist pipeline was used in a later analysis to assign CDR3 sequences and most-parsimonious VDJ recombination scenarios. A later analysis defined each TCR beta chain by its CDR3 amino acid sequence plus V-gene family, and excluded reads lacking a unique V-gene family. In a later analysis, fewer than 600 highly shared, low-generation-probability nucleotide sequences were removed to address suspected cross-contamination and a sequencing artifact. In a later analysis, a clonal expansion index for each public chain was calculated from normalized within-repertoire ranks of inferred template counts. In a later analysis, generation probabilities were computed using a VDJ recombination model fitted to out-of-frame rearrangements, and the results were checked against IGoR. In a later analysis, hypergeometric tests were used to score TCR-TCR, TCR-HLA and TCR-CMV co-occurrence, with a repertoire-size bias correction applied to TCR pairs. In a later analysis, false discovery rates were estimated by permuting HLA or CMV assignments 20 times. In a later analysis, co-occurring TCRs were grouped using DBSCAN, and TCRdist sequence similarity was added for clustering within HLA-allele-positive subsets. For co-occurrence clustering, repertoires with fewer than 30,000 or more than 120,000 public chains were excluded, along with four or five repertoires with anomalous nucleotide sharing. The source is immuneACCESS, and TCRdb retained only in-frame sequences with V and J called. Part of the clones is not carried over; for the studies checked, unresolved V genes explain less than half of this, and the remainder is unexplained. D and trimming were read from the DNA, whereas the V and J calls and clone size are those reported in that table. This sample has around 130,000 clones in its table, and 8.5% to 10% of those were observed once. Of the sample, approximately 5% is held by the ten largest clones.

This clone came up a few times. Its antigen is still unknown. No per-base quality is available; no much larger clone lies one base away. The CDR3 covers 14 residues, taking in both the cysteine and the phenylalanine. The only DNA kept is the CDR3, 42 bases in frame from the first base. Trimming takes 3 bases from V and 3 bases from J, and the germline ends sit 11 bases apart. Sequences SSHAT (CDR1) and FNYEAQ (CDR2) are obtained from the germline V gene (reference sequence). General findings and caveats noted by the study authors: A further reported finding was that TCR beta sequences accurately predicted the HLA-A and HLA-B alleles for most subjects in the first cohort. Most CMV-associated TCR beta chains appeared to be HLA-restricted in a later analysis, and the HLA associations seemed to be driven largely by CMV exposure. Cytomegalovirus status was reported to be diagnosed by the classifier with high specificity and sensitivity in both the original and validation cohorts. It was suggested by the authors that the approach could potentially be generalized to other disease states and immunological phenotypes. Correlated functional status among segregating V segments might reflect linkage disequilibrium, but an unknown experimental factor could not be ruled out. A total of roughly 160 TCR beta chains were listed by the study as associated with cytomegalovirus. The earlier analysis of some 540 of the donors excluded 15 to 20 rarely observed V segments, including chromosome 9 orphons, because counts were too low. An association between a missense DCLRE1C variant and V-gene and J-gene trimming of TCR beta chains was found in a later genetic analysis and replicated in an independent cohort. In a later analysis, TCR association rates were found to vary across HLA loci, with the most associated TCRs seen for DRB1 alleles and the fewest for HLA-C alleles. A few of the identified cytomegalovirus-associated TCR beta chains were confirmed in vitro to be specific for cytomegalovirus antigens. Sequencing depth was assumed to be roughly uniform across donors in the presence/absence analyses, though that assumption may not hold. Only TCR beta chains were sequenced in this cohort, and the absence of alpha or paired-chain data limited detectable features. In a later genetic analysis, fewer N-insertions in productive TCRs were reported among donors in an Asian-associated ancestry cluster than the roughly 700-donor mean. Because HLA typing was missing for some donors at each locus, association tests included only the typed subset. In an earlier analysis of fewer than 700 of the donors, most TCR beta V segments appeared in productive rearrangements about 90% or about 30% of the time, broadly matching IMGT annotations. When HLA alleles, especially DR and DQ, strongly co-occurred, attributing TCR associations to individual alleles was difficult. A cluster of highly shared sequence variants was judged likely to represent a technical artifact of the sequencing pipeline. In a later analysis, several top co-occurrence clusters were reported to appear linked to parvovirus B19, influenza, CMV and Epstein-Barr virus. The 87-base-pair reads could not distinguish some IMGT-functional V segments, including TRBV6-2 and TRBV6-3, so those segments were excluded. In a later analysis, HLA-associated TCR beta chains showed more clonal expansion and lower generation probabilities than non-associated chains that were equally common. For the cohort, immune exposure information was limited to CMV serostatus. Most TCR sequences were seen in very few donors, while some public TCRs were found in many individuals. At a false discovery rate of 0.05, a later analysis linked about 16,000 TCR beta sequences to specific HLA alleles.

The sequencing input was PBMCs. This chain joins TRBV7-7 to TRBJ2-5; the best D guess is TRBD1, with 5 bases matching. The clonotype comes from a man aged 35 to 55 in good health and CMV-seronegative. The CDR3 here reads CASSFQGSEETQYF. The DNA sequence is TGTGCCAGCAGCTTCCAGGGCTCGGAAGAGACCCAGTACTTC.